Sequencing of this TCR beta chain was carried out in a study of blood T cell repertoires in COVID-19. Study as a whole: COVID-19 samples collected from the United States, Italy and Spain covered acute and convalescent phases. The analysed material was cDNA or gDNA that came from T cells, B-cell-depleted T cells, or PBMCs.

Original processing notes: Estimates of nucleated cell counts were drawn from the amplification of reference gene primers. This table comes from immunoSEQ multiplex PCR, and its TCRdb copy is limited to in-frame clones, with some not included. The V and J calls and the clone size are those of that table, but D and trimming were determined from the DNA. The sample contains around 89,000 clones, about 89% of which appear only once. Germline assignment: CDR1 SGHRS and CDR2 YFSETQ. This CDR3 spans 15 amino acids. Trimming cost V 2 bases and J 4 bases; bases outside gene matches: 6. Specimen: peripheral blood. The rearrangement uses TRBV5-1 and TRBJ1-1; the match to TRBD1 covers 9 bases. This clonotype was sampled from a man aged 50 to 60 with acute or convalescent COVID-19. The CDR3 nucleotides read TGCGCCAGCAGCTTTCTACAGGGGGCTGGCACTGAAGCTTTCTTT. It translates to CASSFLQGAGTEAFF.